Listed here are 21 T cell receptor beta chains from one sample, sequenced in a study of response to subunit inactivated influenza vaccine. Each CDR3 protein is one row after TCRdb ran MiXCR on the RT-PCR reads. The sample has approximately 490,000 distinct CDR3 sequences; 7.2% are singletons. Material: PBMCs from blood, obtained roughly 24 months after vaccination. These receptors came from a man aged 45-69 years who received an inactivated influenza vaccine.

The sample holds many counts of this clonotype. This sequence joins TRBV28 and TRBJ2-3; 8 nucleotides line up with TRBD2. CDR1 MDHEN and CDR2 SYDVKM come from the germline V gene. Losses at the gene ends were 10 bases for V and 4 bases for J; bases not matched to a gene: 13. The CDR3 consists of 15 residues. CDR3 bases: TGTGCCACCGGAGACGGGGGGGGGCTTCCAGATACGCAGTATTTT. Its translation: CATGDGGGLPDTQYF.

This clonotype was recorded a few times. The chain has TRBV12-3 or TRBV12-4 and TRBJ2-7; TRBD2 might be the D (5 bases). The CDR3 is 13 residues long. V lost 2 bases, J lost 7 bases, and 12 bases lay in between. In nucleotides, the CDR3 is TGTGCCAGCAGTTTACTAGCCCCATCTGAGCAGTACTTC. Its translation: CASSLLAPSEQYF.

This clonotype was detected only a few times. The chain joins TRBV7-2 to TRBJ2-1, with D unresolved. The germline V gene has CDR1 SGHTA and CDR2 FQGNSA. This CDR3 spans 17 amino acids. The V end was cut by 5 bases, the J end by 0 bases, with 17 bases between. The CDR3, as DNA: TGTGCCAGCAGCGATAAGGTGGCGGTCAGCTCCTACAATGAGCAGTTCTTC. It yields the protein CASSDKVAVSSYNEQFF.

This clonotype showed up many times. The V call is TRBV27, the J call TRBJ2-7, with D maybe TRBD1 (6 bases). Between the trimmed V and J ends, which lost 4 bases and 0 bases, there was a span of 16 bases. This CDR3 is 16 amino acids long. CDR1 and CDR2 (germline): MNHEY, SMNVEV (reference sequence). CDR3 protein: CASSSTGQARSYEQYF. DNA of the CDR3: TGTGCCAGCAGTTCAACGGGACAAGCTCGCTCCTACGAGCAGTACTTC.

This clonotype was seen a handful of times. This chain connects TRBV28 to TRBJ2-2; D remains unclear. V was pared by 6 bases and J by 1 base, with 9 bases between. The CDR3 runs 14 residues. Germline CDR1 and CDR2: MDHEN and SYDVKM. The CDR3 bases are TGTGCCAGCAGGGCCGTTGGGAACACCGGGGAGCTGTTTTTT. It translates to CASRAVGNTGELFF.

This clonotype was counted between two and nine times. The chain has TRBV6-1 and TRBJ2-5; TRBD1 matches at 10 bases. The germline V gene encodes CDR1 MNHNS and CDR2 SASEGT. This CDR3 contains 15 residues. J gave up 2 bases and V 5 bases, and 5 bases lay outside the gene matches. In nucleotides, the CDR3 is TGTGCCAGCAGTCCAGACAGGGGGCGGCAAGAGACCCAGTACTTC. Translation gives CASSPDRGRQETQYF.

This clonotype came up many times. The CDR3 protein is CATSDRASKETQYF. The DNA for the CDR3 is TGTGCCACCAGTGATCGGGCTTCGAAAGAGACCCAGTACTTC. The rearrangement joins TRBV24-1 to TRBJ2-5; the D is unclear. V was shortened by 3 bases and J by 3 bases, with 10 bases between the two germline ends. Germline V lookup: CDR1 KGHDR, CDR2 SFDVKD. The CDR3 is 14 amino acids.

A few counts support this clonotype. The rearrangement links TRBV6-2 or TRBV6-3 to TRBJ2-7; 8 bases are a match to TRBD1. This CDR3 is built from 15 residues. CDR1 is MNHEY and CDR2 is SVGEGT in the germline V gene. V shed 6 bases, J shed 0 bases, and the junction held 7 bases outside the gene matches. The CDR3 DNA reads TGTGCCAGCAGCCCCCGTGGGACAGGCTCCTACGAGCAGTACTTC. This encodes CASSPRGTGSYEQYF.

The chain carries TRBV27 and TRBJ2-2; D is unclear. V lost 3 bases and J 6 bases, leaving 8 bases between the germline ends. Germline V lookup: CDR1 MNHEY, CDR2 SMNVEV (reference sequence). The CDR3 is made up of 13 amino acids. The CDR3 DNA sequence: TGTGCCAGCAGTTTTGCTAGTGCCGGGGAGCTGTTTTTT. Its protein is CASSFASAGELFF.

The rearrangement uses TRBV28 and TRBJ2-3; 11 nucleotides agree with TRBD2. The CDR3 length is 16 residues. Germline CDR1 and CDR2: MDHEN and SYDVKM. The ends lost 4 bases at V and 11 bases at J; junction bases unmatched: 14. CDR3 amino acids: CASSSPGLAARGGQYF. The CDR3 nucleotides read TGTGCCAGCAGTTCCCCGGGACTAGCGGCACGGGGGGGGCAGTATTTT.

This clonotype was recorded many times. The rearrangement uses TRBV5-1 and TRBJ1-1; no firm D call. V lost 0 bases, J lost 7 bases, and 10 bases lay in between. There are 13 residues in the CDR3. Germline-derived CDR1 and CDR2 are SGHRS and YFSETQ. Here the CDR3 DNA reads TGCGCCAGCAGCTTGGAGCGTGGGTTTGAAGCTTTCTTT. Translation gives CASSLERGFEAFF.

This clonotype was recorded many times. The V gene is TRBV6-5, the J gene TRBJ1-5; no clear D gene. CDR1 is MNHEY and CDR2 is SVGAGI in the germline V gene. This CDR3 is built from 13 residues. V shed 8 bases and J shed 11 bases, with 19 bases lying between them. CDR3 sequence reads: CASRRRSDLSQHF. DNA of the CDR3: TGTGCCAGCCGCCGCAGGAGCGATTTGTCCCAGCATTTT.

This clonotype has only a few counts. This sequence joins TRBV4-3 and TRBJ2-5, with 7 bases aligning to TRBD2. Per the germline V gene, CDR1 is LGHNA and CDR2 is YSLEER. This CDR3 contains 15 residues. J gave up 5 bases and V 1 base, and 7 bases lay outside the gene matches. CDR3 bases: TGCGCCAGCAGCCAAGGTCGGGCGGGAGTGGAGACCCAGTACTTC. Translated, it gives CASSQGRAGVETQYF.

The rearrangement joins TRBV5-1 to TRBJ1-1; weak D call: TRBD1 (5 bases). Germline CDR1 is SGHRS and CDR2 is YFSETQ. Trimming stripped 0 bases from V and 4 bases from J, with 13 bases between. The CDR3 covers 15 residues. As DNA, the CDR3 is TGCGCCAGCAGCTTGGATGGGGGGGAAGGCACTGAAGCTTTCTTT. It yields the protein CASSLDGGEGTEAFF. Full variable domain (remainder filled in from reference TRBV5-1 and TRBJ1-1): KAGVTQTPRYLIKTRGQQVTLSCSPISGHRSVSWYQQTPGQGLQFLFEYFSETQRNKGNFPGRFSGRQFSNSRSEMNVSTLELGDSALYLCASSLDGGEGTEAFFGQGTRLTVV.

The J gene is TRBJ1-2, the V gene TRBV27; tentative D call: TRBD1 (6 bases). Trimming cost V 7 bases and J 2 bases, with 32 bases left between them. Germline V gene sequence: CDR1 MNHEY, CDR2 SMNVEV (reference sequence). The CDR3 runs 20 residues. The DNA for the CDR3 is TGTGCCAGCACCAACAGGGCGTACCCCGGACTGGCGTTGAGGAACTATGGCTACACCTTC. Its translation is CASTNRAYPGLALRNYGYTF.

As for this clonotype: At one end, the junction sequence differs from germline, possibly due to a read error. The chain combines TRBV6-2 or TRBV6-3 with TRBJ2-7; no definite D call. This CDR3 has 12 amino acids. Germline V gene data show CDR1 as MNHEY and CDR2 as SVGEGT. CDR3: CASSFFNGAQYF. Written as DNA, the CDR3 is TGTGCCAGCAGTTTCTTCAATGGTGCGCAGTATTTC.

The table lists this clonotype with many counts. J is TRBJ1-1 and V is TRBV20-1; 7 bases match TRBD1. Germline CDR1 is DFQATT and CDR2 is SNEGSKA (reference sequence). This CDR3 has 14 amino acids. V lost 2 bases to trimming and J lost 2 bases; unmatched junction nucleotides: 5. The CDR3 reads CSARLGQINTEAFF. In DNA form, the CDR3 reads TGCAGTGCTAGACTGGGACAGATTAACACTGAAGCTTTCTTT.

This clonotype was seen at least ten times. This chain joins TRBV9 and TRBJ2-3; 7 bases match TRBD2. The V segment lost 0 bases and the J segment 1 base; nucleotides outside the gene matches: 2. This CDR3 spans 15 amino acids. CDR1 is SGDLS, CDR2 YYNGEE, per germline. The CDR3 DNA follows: TGTGCCAGCAGCGTAGCGGGAGGCCGCACAGATACGCAGTATTTT. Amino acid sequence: CASSVAGGRTDTQYF.

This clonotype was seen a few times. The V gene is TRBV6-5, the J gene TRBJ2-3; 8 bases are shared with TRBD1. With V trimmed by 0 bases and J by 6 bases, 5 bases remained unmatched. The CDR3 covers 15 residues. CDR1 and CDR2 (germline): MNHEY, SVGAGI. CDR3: CASSYSRQGLDTQYF. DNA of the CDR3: TGTGCCAGCAGTTACTCGAGACAGGGGTTGGATACGCAGTATTTT.

CDR3 residues: CASSYSVLAESSYNEQFF. CDR3 DNA sequence: TGTGCCAGCAGTTACTCGGTGTTAGCGGAAAGCTCCTACAATGAGCAGTTCTTC. This rearrangement joins TRBV6-5 to TRBJ2-1; D perhaps matches TRBD2 (6 bases). The CDR3 loop spans 18 amino acids. V was clipped by 0 bases and J by 0 bases, with 15 bases between them. Germline values: CDR1 MNHEY, CDR2 SVGAGI.

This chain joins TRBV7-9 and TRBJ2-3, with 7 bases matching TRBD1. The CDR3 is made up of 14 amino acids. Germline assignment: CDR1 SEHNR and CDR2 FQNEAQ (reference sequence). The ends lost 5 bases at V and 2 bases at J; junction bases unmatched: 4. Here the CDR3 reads CASSLQGNTDTQYF. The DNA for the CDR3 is TGTGCCAGCAGCCTACAGGGGAACACAGATACGCAGTATTTT.